These 32 T cell receptor beta chains originate from one sample sequenced in a study of shared clonotypes between healthy human individuals. Here immunoSEQ multiplex PCR was the method, and the copy in TCRdb shows in-frame clones only, minus some. This sample carries hundreds of thousands of clones, less than 80% of them seen once, and the ten largest clones take around 1.8%. The sample taken for sequencing was memory CD4+ T cells sorted from blood. Stated subset: CD45RA-negative fraction. The source of these receptors is a woman in her twenties or thirties in good health.

This clone came up once. The rearrangement uses TRBV4-1 and TRBJ2-7; D is possibly TRBD2 (6 bases). CDR3 length: 16 amino acids. CDR1 is MGHRA and CDR2 is YSYEKL in the germline V gene. V dropped 6 bases and J dropped 5 bases, with 23 bases sitting between them. CDR3 loop: CASSRGGEDWADEQYF. The CDR3 nucleotides read TGCGCCAGCAGTCGAGGCGGGGAGGACTGGGCCGACGAGCAGTACTTC.

This clone was counted a single time. CDR3 region: CASSPSRTGLNQPQHF. The CDR3 DNA follows: TGCGCCAGCAGCCCCTCCAGGACAGGGCTCAATCAGCCCCAGCATTTT. The J gene is TRBJ1-5, the V gene TRBV4-1; TRBD1 matches at 8 bases. Germline CDR1 and CDR2: MGHRA and YSYEKL. Germline trimming cut 4 bases from V and 3 bases from J; bases unmatched to any gene: 8. The CDR3 spans 16 residues.

The chain combines TRBV19 with TRBJ1-5; D is undetermined. Germline V gene data show CDR1 as LNHDA and CDR2 as SQIVND (reference sequence). The CDR3 consists of 14 residues. Trimming took off 7 bases at V and 5 bases at J, with 15 bases between the two ends. In nucleotides, the CDR3 is TGTGCCAGTACCTTCTTGGACGGTTATCAGCCCCAGCATTTT. Its protein is CASTFLDGYQPQHF.

This clone was counted a few times. This chain connects TRBV5-3 to TRBJ1-1; tentatively, D is TRBD1 (5 bases). TRBV5-3 is an open reading frame, and its role is uncertain. CDR3 length: 14 amino acids. V was trimmed by 5 bases and J by 2 bases, leaving 13 bases between them. In DNA, the CDR3 is TGTGCCAGAAGTCCGGTACAGGTTAACACTGAAGCTTTCTTT. Translation gives CARSPVQVNTEAFF.

Remarks on this clone: Other DNA sequences in this specimen translate into the identical CDR3. The CDR3 nucleotides read TGCGCCAGCAGCTTGGCGACGTCTGGGTACAATGAGCAGTTCTTC. Protein sequence: CASSLATSGYNEQFF. The chain links TRBV5-1 to TRBJ2-1, with D uncertain. Trimming removed 0 bases at V and 4 bases at J, with 11 bases between. This CDR3 is built from 15 residues. CDR1 SGHRS and CDR2 YFSETQ come from the germline V gene.

The chain links TRBV19 to TRBJ2-1; the match to TRBD1 covers 8 bases. J lost 2 bases, V lost 3 bases, and 3 bases had no gene match. This CDR3 spans 15 amino acids. CDR1 is LNHDA, CDR2 SQIVND, per germline (reference sequence). The CDR3 DNA sequence: TGTGCCAGTAGTATCACAGGGGGGCCCTACAATGAGCAGTTCTTC. Amino acid sequence: CASSITGGPYNEQFF.

This CDR3 reads CSAPGGQETQYF. CDR3 nucleotides: TGCAGCGCTCCAGGGGGACAAGAGACCCAGTACTTC. V gene TRBV29-1 combines with J gene TRBJ2-5; 7 bases are shared with TRBD1. This CDR3 spans 12 amino acids. Trimming cost V 7 bases and J 2 bases; bases outside gene matches: 4. Per germline, CDR1 SQVTM and CDR2 ANQGSEA.

This sequence joins TRBV28 and TRBJ2-7, with D tentatively TRBD1 or TRBD2 (5 bases each). V lost 2 bases and J 0 bases, leaving 14 bases between the germline ends. Germline CDR1 reads MDHEN; CDR2 reads SYDVKM. The CDR3 sequence is 16 residues long. DNA for the CDR3: TGTGCCAGCAGTTTAACGGGGACGGGAAGCTCCTACGAGCAGTACTTC. Translated: CASSLTGTGSSYEQYF.

The chain combines TRBV10-3 with TRBJ2-5, with 7 bases identical to TRBD1. Trimming took 5 bases from V and 2 from J; bases not matched to a gene: 5. The CDR3 has 14 residues. Germline V gives CDR1 ENHRY, CDR2 SYGVKD. CDR3 nucleotide sequence: TGTGCCATCAGTAAGGACAGGCAGCAAGAGACCCAGTACTTC. Translating it yields CAISKDRQQETQYF.

The chain links TRBV9 to TRBJ2-5, with 8 nucleotides matching TRBD1. Germline V CDR1 and CDR2: SGDLS, YYNGEE. The CDR3 spans 15 residues. V shed 4 bases and J 3 bases; nucleotides not matched to a gene: 8. The CDR3 reads CASSRTGMAEETQYF. In DNA form, the CDR3 reads TGTGCCAGCAGCAGGACAGGGATGGCGGAAGAGACCCAGTACTTC.

Here the CDR3 reads CASSFTSGLAGEQFF. The CDR3 DNA reads as TGTGCCAGCAGTTTTACCTCCGGACTAGCGGGAGAGCAGTTCTTC. The chain combines TRBV7-2 with TRBJ2-1; 12 bases map to TRBD2. Trimming removed 6 bases from V and 10 bases from J; junction bases left unmatched: 10. This CDR3 has 15 residues. The germline gives CDR1 SGHTA, CDR2 FQGNSA.

V usage is TRBV25-1 and J usage is TRBJ2-3; TRBD2 matches at 8 bases. The V gene's germline CDR1 is MGHDK and CDR2 SYGVNS. V shed 6 bases and J 4 bases; nucleotides not matched to a gene: 9. The CDR3 contains 15 residues. In DNA form, the CDR3 reads TGTGCCAGCAGGTATAGCGGGATTAGCTCAGATACGCAGTATTTT. It encodes CASRYSGISSDTQYF.

This chain uses TRBV21-1 with TRBJ2-7; TRBD1, the D gene given by the table, was not confirmed from the DNA. TRBV21-1 is labeled a pseudogene. The CDR3 length is 16 residues. For the CDR3, the DNA is TGTGCCAGCAGCAAAGGTGGCGGAGTAGGGGTCTACGAGCAGTACTTC. Its protein is CASSKGGGVGVYEQYF.

This chain connects TRBV5-1 to TRBJ1-5; no clear D gene. This CDR3 region has 13 residues. Trimming took 0 bases from V and 11 from J, leaving 12 bases between them. Looked up from germline, CDR1 is SGHRS and CDR2 is YFSETQ. This CDR3 is CASSLGSGSAQHF. Written as DNA, the CDR3 is TGCGCCAGCAGCTTGGGGTCTGGGTCGGCCCAGCATTTT. Together with reference TRBV5-1 and TRBJ1-5, the CDR3 gives the full variable domain: KAGVTQTPRYLIKTRGQQVTLSCSPISGHRSVSWYQQTPGQGLQFLFEYFSETQRNKGNFPGRFSGRQFSNSRSEMNVSTLELGDSALYLCASSLGSGSAQHFGDGTRLSIL.

The V gene is TRBV5-1, the J gene TRBJ2-1; 11 nucleotides agree with TRBD2. V was clipped by 8 bases and J by 4 bases; unmatched bases: 8. The CDR3 runs 15 residues. Germline V CDR1 and CDR2: SGHRS, YFSETQ. The CDR3 DNA follows: TGCGCCAGTACCCAGGGGACTAGCGGTTACAATGAGCAGTTCTTC. Its translation is CASTQGTSGYNEQFF.

CDR3 nucleotides: TGTGCCAGCAGAACAATTAGGGGAGGGAATCAGCCCCAGCATTTT. Its translation: CASRTIRGGNQPQHF. V and J are TRBV27 and TRBJ1-5, with D tentatively TRBD1 (5 bases). The CDR3 is 15 amino acids. Per the germline V gene, CDR1 is MNHEY and CDR2 is SMNVEV (reference sequence). The ends were cut back, 6 bases at V and 4 bases at J, with 16 bases in the middle.

This sequence joins TRBV14 and TRBJ2-1; D possibly matches TRBD1 or TRBD2 (6 bases each). The V gene's germline CDR1 is SGHDN and CDR2 FVKESK. The CDR3 length is 15 residues. V dropped 2 bases and J dropped 4 bases, with 12 bases sitting between them. In DNA form, the CDR3 reads TGTGCCAGCAGCCAACCGGGGGCGATTTACAATGAGCAGTTCTTC. Its protein is CASSQPGAIYNEQFF.

The chain has TRBV4-1 and TRBJ2-7; TRBD2 aligns across 10 bases. V trimming: 0 bases; J trimming: 3 bases; junction bases outside the gene matches: 5. CDR3 size: 16 residues. In germline, CDR1 is MGHRA, CDR2 YSYEKL. CDR3 in amino acids: CASSQDRASGSYEQYF. The CDR3 DNA is TGCGCCAGCAGCCAAGATCGGGCTAGCGGGAGCTACGAGCAGTACTTC.

The chain recombines TRBV5-4 with TRBJ2-7; a possible D gene is TRBD2 (5 bases). V was pared by 4 bases and J by 10 bases, with 15 bases between. The CDR3 sequence is 12 residues long. Germline V CDR1 and CDR2: SGHNT, YYREEE (reference sequence). This CDR3 is CASSRDEGSQYF. The CDR3, as DNA: TGTGCCAGCAGCCGAGATGAAGGGAGCCAGTACTTC.

This clone was detected once. V is TRBV29-1 and J is TRBJ2-5, with D possibly being TRBD2 (6 bases). The CDR3 totals 13 residues. V lost 3 bases and J 2 bases, leaving 10 bases between the germline ends. Germline V gene sequence: CDR1 SQVTM, CDR2 ANQGSEA. CDR3 in amino acids: CSVDASGQETQYF. For the CDR3, the DNA is TGCAGCGTTGATGCCAGCGGGCAAGAGACCCAGTACTTC.

This clone is a singleton in its sample. The chain uses TRBV2 and TRBJ2-2; 9 bases agree with TRBD1. The CDR3 is 14 amino acids. The J segment lost 5 bases and the V segment lost 6 bases, leaving 4 bases of the junction unmatched. The germline V gene has CDR1 SNHLY and CDR2 FYNNEI. This CDR3 is CASRRTGDTGELFF. Here the CDR3 DNA reads TGTGCCAGCAGGAGGACAGGGGATACCGGGGAGCTGTTTTTT. The full variable domain, with the rest looked up from reference TRBV2 and TRBJ2-2, is EPEVTQTPSHQVTQMGQEVILRCVPISNHLYFYWYRQILGQKVEFLVSFYNNEISEKSEIFDDQFSVERPDGSNFTLKIRSTKLEDSAMYFCASRRTGDTGELFFGEGSRLTVL.

The rearrangement links TRBV27 to TRBJ2-2; D not resolved. Germline V gene sequence: CDR1 MNHEY, CDR2 SMNVEV (reference sequence). V shed 3 bases and J shed 3 bases, with 8 bases lying between them. This CDR3 has 14 amino acids. CDR3: CASSFLSHTGELFF. The CDR3 DNA follows: TGTGCCAGCAGTTTCCTCTCGCACACCGGGGAGCTGTTTTTT.

The genes are TRBV27 and TRBJ2-3; 10 bases are a match to TRBD2. The V gene end was trimmed by 5 bases and the J gene end by 4 bases; junction bases not matched to a gene: 6. CDR3 length: 15 residues. Germline V gene lookup returns CDR1 MNHEY and CDR2 SMNVEV (reference sequence). The CDR3 spells CASSPGLADSDTQYF. The CDR3 region has the DNA TGTGCCAGCAGTCCCGGACTAGCGGATTCAGATACGCAGTATTTT.

The chain links TRBV19 to TRBJ2-2, with D possibly called TRBD1 or TRBD2 (5 bases each). Looked up from germline, CDR1 is LNHDA and CDR2 is SQIVND (reference sequence). V was cut by 7 bases and J by 8 bases, with 20 bases left in between. The CDR3 runs 15 residues. This chain's CDR3 is CASTISGTGNGELFF. For the CDR3, the DNA is TGTGCCAGTACCATATCCGGGACCGGGAATGGGGAGCTGTTTTTT.

This clone was counted once. The V and J genes are TRBV6-4 and TRBJ2-3, with 9 bases fitting TRBD2. The trim removed 3 bases at V and 3 bases at J, leaving 4 bases unmatched. The CDR3 has 15 residues. Germline CDR1 MRHNA, CDR2 SNTAGT. This CDR3 is CASSEGLAPTDTQYF. For the CDR3, the DNA is TGTGCCAGCAGTGAGGGACTAGCCCCGACAGATACGCAGTATTTT.

This clone was seen only a few times. This CDR3 is also generated by other DNA sequences in the sample. In DNA form, the CDR3 reads TGTGCCAGCAGCAAACAGGGTAACACTGAAGCTTTCTTT. Translation: CASSKQGNTEAFF. The chain has TRBV7-9 and TRBJ1-1, with D possibly being TRBD1 (6 bases). The CDR3 runs 13 residues. The germline gives CDR1 SEHNR, CDR2 FQNEAQ (reference sequence). V shed 5 bases and J shed 2 bases, with 9 bases lying between them. Based on the CDR3 plus reference TRBV7-9 and TRBJ1-1, the full variable domain is DTGVSQNPRHKITKRGQNVTFRCDPISEHNRLYWYRQTLGQGPEFLTYFQNEAQLEKSRLLSDRFSAERPKGSFSTLEIQRTEQGDSAMYLCASSKQGNTEAFFGQGTRLTVV.

The chain couples TRBV5-1 to TRBJ2-5; TRBD1 or TRBD2 may be the D gene (7 bases each). Trimming removed 4 bases from V and 3 bases from J, with 16 bases in between. CDR3 size: 15 residues. Germline CDR1 SGHRS, CDR2 YFSETQ. The CDR3 reads CASSQGGAGKETQYF. CDR3 nucleotides: TGCGCCAGCAGCCAGGGGGGAGCGGGAAAAGAGACCCAGTACTTC. The full variable domain, completed using reference TRBV5-1 and TRBJ2-5, is KAGVTQTPRYLIKTRGQQVTLSCSPISGHRSVSWYQQTPGQGLQFLFEYFSETQRNKGNFPGRFSGRQFSNSRSEMNVSTLELGDSALYLCASSQGGAGKETQYFGPGTRLLVL.

J is TRBJ2-7 and V is TRBV28; 13 bases are shared with TRBD2. Trimming cost V 2 bases and J 7 bases; bases outside gene matches: 11. The CDR3 is made up of 17 amino acids. Per the germline V gene, CDR1 is MDHEN and CDR2 is SYDVKM. CDR3 sequence reads: CASSLLTSGRLTGEQYF. The CDR3 nucleotides are TGTGCCAGCAGTTTACTGACTAGCGGGAGGTTAACGGGTGAGCAGTACTTC.

The J gene is TRBJ2-1, the V gene TRBV7-9; D remains unclear. V was clipped by 3 bases and J by 1 base, with 7 bases between them. The CDR3 runs 14 residues. Germline CDR1 SEHNR, CDR2 FQNEAQ (reference sequence). CDR3 in amino acids: CASSLGFSYNEQFF. As DNA, the CDR3 is TGTGCCAGCAGCTTGGGATTTTCCTACAATGAGCAGTTCTTC.

This rearrangement joins TRBV6-5 to TRBJ2-2, with D perhaps TRBD2 (5 bases). V was clipped by 2 bases and J by 9 bases, with 13 bases between them. CDR1 is MNHEY and CDR2 is SVGAGI in the germline V gene. The CDR3 is made up of 14 amino acids. The CDR3 reads CASSYEGTVRELFF. Here the CDR3 DNA reads TGTGCCAGCAGTTACGAGGGTACCGTCCGGGAGCTGTTTTTT.

This clone came up once. This chain links TRBV11-2 with TRBJ2-1; TRBD2 matches at 10 bases. Germline V gene data show CDR1 as SGHAT and CDR2 as FQNNGV. The CDR3 totals 16 residues. V lost 6 bases and J lost 4; bases outside the gene matches: 9. The CDR3 loop is CASRNIIAGGYNEQFF. The CDR3 nucleotides are TGTGCCAGCAGGAATATCATAGCGGGAGGTTACAATGAGCAGTTCTTC.

This chain joins TRBV9 and TRBJ2-7; TRBD1 or TRBD2 may be the D gene (5 bases each). The CDR3 has 18 residues. V shed 0 bases and J shed 3 bases, with 22 bases lying between them. CDR1 is SGDLS, CDR2 YYNGEE, per germline. In DNA form, the CDR3 reads TGTGCCAGCAGCGTAGCCTCTATCACCCCGATGGGGGTCTACGAGCAGTACTTC. It yields the protein CASSVASITPMGVYEQYF.